Described below is a single TCR beta chain sequence and its context. The sample belongs to a study of control samples from healthy donors and cancer patients. Only in-frame clones appear in the TCRdb table, and some are missing; sequencing was by immunoSEQ multiplex PCR. In the table there are about 140,000 clones, 91% of which are singletons. Germline CDR1 MGHRA, CDR2 YSYEKL. The CDR3 sequence is 13 residues long. V was trimmed by 8 bases and J by 0 bases, leaving 8 bases between them. The sequence came from a man in his thirties or forties in good health. This chain links TRBV4-1 with TRBJ1-5; D is uncertain. Sequences were obtained from blood. CDR3 amino acids: CASSAFSNQPQHF. The CDR3 bases are TGCGCCAGCTCAGCTTTTAGCAATCAGCCCCAGCATTTT.